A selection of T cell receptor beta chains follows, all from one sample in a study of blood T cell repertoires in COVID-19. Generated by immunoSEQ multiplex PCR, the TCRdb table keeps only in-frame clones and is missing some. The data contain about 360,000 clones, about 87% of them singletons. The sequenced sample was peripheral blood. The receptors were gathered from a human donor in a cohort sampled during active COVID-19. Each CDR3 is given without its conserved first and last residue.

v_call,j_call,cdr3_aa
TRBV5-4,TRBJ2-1,ASSFEASLYNEQF
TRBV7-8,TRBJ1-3,ASSLARTGVGNTIY
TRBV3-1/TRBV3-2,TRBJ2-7,ASSQDSLAGGLGEQY
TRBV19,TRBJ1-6,ASSTGLPGYIGSPLH
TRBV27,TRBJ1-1,ASSLSRSGYTEAF
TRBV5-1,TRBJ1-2,ASSSRTGGAYGYT
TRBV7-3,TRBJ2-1,ASSNGWTGGVEQF
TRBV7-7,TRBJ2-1,ASSPDRGHEQF
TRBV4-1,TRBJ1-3,ASSRTGAGNTIY
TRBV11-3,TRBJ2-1,ASSRAGTGIYNEQF
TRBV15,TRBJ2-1,AASAGVSNEQF
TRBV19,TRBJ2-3,ASSGTGDTDTQY
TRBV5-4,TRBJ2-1,ASSPTDSSYNEQF
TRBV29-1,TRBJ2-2,SGRQGYTGELF
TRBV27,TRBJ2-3,ASSRGPTQY
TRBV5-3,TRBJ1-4,ARSLDRVHEKLF
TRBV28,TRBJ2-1,ASSTTGPMNEQF
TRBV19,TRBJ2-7,ASSTFGTGANEQY
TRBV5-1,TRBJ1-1,ASSLSGGAENTEAF
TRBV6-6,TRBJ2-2,ASSLLPHGTGTGELF
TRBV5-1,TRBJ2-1,ASNDGLAGAGNEQF
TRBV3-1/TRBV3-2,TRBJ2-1,ASSAPSGGVSYNEQF
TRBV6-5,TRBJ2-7,ASSLHSGGPYEQY
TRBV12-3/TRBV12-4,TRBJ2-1,ASSSTRNEQF
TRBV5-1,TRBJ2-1,ASSLRAPTGGNEQF
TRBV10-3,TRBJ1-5,AISESGVGQPQH
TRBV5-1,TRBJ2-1,ASSLEGTSGSGNEQF
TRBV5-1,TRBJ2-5,ASSLGSGQETQY
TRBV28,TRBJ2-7,ASSFNPPGQGYEQY
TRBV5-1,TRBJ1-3,ASSHGETGNTIY
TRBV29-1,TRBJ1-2,SVGQGWEDYGYT
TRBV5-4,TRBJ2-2,ATRENTGELF
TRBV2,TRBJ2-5,ASNPMAGSETQY
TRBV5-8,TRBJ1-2,ASSLKNRGIYGYT
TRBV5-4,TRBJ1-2,ASSLSRSSNYGYT
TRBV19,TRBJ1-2,ASSPGTLYGYT
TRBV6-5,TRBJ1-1,ASSYSAGYTEAF
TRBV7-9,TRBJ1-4,ASSLKTAFNEKLF
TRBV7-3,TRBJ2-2,ASSLSLGTGQHGELF
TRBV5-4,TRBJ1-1,ASSREVGTEAF
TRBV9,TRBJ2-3,ASSLGTGQGVDTQY
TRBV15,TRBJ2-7,ATSRDFGTGGLAGGYEQY
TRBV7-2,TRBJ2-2,ASSSRTGSNTGELF
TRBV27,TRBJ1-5,ASSLSSAGGPRTPKH
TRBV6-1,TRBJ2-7,ASSEAPGHSISYEQY
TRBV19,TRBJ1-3,ASKDRGRNSGNTIY
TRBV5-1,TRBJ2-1,ASSLAGGLNEQF
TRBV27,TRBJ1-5,ASSRYFVTGDNQPQH
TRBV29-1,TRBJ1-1,SVETGGRVTEAF
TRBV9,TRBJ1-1,ASSGGTGGNTEAF
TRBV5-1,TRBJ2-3,ASSLHASTDTQY
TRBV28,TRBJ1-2,ASSFGGFYGYT
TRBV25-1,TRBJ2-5,ASSASGGETQY
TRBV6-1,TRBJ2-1,ASSEGRGSYNEQF
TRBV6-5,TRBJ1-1,ASTPGRGLNTEAF
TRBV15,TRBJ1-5,ATSRQEDRYSNQPQH
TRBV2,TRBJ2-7,ASSAQPYEQY
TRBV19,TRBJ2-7,ASSSPPDSIYEQY
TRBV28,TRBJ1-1,ASSYPGHTEAF